The TCR beta chain under discussion was sequenced for a study of CD8+ T cells in alopecia areata. Study background: Treatment of the treated patients consisted of oral tofacitinib, 5 to 10 mg twice daily. Severity of treated patients was scored by affected scalp percentage. Regarding the study as a whole: Just one nonresponder means the tie between baseline CD8+ expansion and response stays uncertain.

The table lists this clone with a few counts. Its antigen is unidentified. As the sequencing template, cDNA was produced by extracting RNA and reverse transcribing it. Produced via immunoSEQ multiplex PCR; TCRdb's table is partial and in-frame only. The sample yields 270,000 or so clones, roughly 64% seen once. Treatment meaning: oral pan-JAK inhibitor, 5-10 mg twice daily. Alopecia areata patients gave lesional scalp punch biopsies and peripheral blood samples. Trimming stripped 4 bases from V and 7 bases from J, with 10 bases between. The germline CDR1 and CDR2 sequences are GTSNPN and SVGIG (reference sequence). CDR3 size: 11 residues.

The source is a human donor with alopecia areata. This specimen consisted of CD4+ T cells sorted from blood, obtained at week 24, from a patient treated with tofacitinib. V usage is TRBV30 and J usage is TRBJ1-2, with D unclear. CDR3 protein: CAWTADFGYTF. CDR3 DNA: TGTGCCTGGACAGCAGATTTTGGCTACACCTTC. The full variable domain, in which reference TRBV30 and TRBJ1-2 provide the parts outside the CDR3, is SQTIHQWPATLVQPVGSPLSLECTVEGTSNPNLYWYRQAAGRGLQLLFYSVGIGQISSEVPQNLSASRPQDRQFILSSKKLLLSDSGFYLCAWTADFGYTFGSGTRLTVV.